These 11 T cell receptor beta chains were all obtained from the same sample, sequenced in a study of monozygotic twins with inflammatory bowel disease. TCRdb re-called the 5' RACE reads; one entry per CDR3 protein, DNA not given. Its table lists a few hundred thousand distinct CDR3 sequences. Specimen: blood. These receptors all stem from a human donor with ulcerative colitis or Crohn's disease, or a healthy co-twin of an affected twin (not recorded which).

CDR3 amino acids: CAWSHGGNNQPQHF. V usage is TRBV30 and J usage is TRBJ1-5; TCRdb's D call, TRBD1, is unchecked because there is no DNA. CDR3 length equals 14 residues. Looked up from germline, CDR1 is GTSNPN and CDR2 is SVGIG (reference sequence).

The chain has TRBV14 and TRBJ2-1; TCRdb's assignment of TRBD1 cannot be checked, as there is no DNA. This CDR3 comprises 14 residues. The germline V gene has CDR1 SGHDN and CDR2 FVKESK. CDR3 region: CASSQRDFYNEQFF.

CDR3: CATSRLRTAMNSPLHF. This chain links TRBV15 with TRBJ1-6; TCRdb returns TRBD1, unconfirmable since there is no DNA. The CDR3 runs 16 residues. The germline gives CDR1 LNHNV, CDR2 YYDKDF (reference sequence).

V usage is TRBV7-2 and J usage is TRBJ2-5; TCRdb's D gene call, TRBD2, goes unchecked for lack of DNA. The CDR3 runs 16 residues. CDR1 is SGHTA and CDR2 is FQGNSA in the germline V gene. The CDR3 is CASSLSPMDPQETQYF.

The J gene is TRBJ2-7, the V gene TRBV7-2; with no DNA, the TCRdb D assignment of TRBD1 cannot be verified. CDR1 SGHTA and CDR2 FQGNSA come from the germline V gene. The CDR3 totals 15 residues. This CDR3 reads CASSSTGVDSYELYF.

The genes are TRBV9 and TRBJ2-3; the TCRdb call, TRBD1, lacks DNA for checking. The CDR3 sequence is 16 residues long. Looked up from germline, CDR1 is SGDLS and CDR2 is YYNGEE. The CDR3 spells CASSVVGGGATDTQYF.

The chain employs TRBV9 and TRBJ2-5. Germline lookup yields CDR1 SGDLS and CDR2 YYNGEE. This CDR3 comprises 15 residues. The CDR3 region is CASSVGGHNQETQYF.

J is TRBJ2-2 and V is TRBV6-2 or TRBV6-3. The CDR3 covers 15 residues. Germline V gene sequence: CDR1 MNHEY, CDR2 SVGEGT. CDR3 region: CASSYGQTNTGELFF.

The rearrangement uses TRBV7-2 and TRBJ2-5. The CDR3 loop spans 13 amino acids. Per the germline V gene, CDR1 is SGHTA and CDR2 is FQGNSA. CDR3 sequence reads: CASSPHTKETQYF.

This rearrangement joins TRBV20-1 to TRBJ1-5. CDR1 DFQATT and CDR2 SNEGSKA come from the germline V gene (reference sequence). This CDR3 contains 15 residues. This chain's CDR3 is CSARVGPTGHQPQHF.

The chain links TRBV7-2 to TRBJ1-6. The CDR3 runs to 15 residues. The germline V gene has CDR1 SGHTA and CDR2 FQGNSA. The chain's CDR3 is CASSIRAGGNSPLHF. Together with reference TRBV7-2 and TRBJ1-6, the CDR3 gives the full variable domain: GAGVSQSPSNKVTEKGKDVELRCDPISGHTALYWYRQSLGQGLEFLIYFQGNSAPDKSGLPSDRFSAERTGGSVSTLTIQRTQQEDSAVYLCASSIRAGGNSPLHFGNGTRLTVT.